This TCR beta chain comes out of a study of PD-1 blockade in classical Hodgkin lymphoma. Germline V gene lookup returns CDR1 MDHEN and CDR2 SYDVKM. The CDR3 covers 14 residues. V was pared by 4 bases and J by 0 bases, with 7 bases between. The protocol was immunoSEQ multiplex PCR, while the TCRdb copy is restricted to in-frame clones and leaves out a portion. The sample shows more than 40,000 clones, approximately 70% of them seen only once. Points on this clone: Its antigen remains unknown.

Study findings and constraints: TCR diversity in CD4+, not CD8+, cells rose significantly by C4D1. Complete responders started with a diversity level that resembled newly diagnosed patients at baseline. Some patients started nivolumab under 1 year after ASCT, and they were excluded. Reports described newly diagnosed patients as having lower baseline TCR diversity than healthy donors.

Noted time point: cycle 4 day 1 (C4D1), after five to seven weeks of nivolumab. Every patient experienced relapse after autologous stem cell transplantation, and brentuximab vedotin exposure varied. Sequences were derived from peripheral blood mononuclear cells (PBMCs), sampled before the fourth cycle of nivolumab. The chain employs TRBV28 and TRBJ2-1; D might be TRBD1 or TRBD2, each matching 5 bases. The receptor's source is a human donor with classical Hodgkin lymphoma. The DNA of the CDR3 is TGTGCCAGCAGTTGGGGGAGCTCCTACAATGAGCAGTTCTTC. It translates to CASSWGSSYNEQFF.